The next 10 T cell receptor beta chains were all read from a single sample in a study of blood T cell repertoires in COVID-19 (TCRdb year 2020). The library came from the immunoSEQ multiplex PCR assay. TCRdb re-hosts the immuneACCESS table, in-frame sequences only. Its copies lack some clones; in the studies checked, an unresolved V gene accounts for under half of them, and the cause for the rest is not known. In all, the sample holds tens of thousands of clones, and about four fifths of those were seen once. The top ten constitute approximately 25% of the sample. Sequenced material: peripheral blood. The receptors shown here come from a human donor with acute or convalescent COVID-19. The donor label of this sample is uncertain.

The rearrangement uses TRBV4-1 and TRBJ1-3, with D perhaps TRBD1 (6 bases). Germline V lookup: CDR1 MGHRA, CDR2 YSYEKL. The CDR3 sequence is 14 residues long. V lost 3 bases to trimming and J lost 9 bases, with 15 bases between them. The chain's CDR3 is CASSHTGGGATIYF. CDR3 nucleotide sequence: TGCGCCAGCAGCCATACCGGCGGGGGGGCCACCATATATTTT.

V is TRBV4-2 and J is TRBJ1-2, with 9 bases aligning to TRBD1. This CDR3 is 15 amino acids long. Trimming took 1 base from V and 1 from J; bases not matched to a gene: 1. Per the germline V gene, CDR1 is LGHNA and CDR2 is YNFKEQ. The DNA of the CDR3 is TGTGCCAGCAGCCAAGGGGGACAGGGTAACTATGGCTACACCTTC. Translating gives CASSQGGQGNYGYTF.

The J gene is TRBJ2-1, the V gene TRBV25-1; 12 bases agree with TRBD2. V was pared by 4 bases and J by 6 bases, with 10 bases of the junction left unmatched. Per the germline V gene, CDR1 is MGHDK and CDR2 is SYGVNS. This CDR3 is 17 amino acids long. CDR3 residues: CASSGSSGRAALNEQFF. CDR3 DNA: TGTGCCAGCAGTGGGTCTAGCGGGAGGGCCGCCCTCAATGAGCAGTTCTTC.

This clone was counted once. The CDR3 bases are TGTGCCAGCAGCCCAGCGGCGGATGGGGCCAACGTCCTGACTTTC. Residues: CASSPAADGANVLTF. The V gene is TRBV3-1 (or the pseudogene TRBV3-2), the J gene TRBJ2-6; D possibly corresponds to TRBD2 (5 bases). Germline V gene sequence: CDR1 LGHDT, CDR2 YNNKEL (reference sequence). This CDR3 contains 15 residues. The ends were cut back, 4 bases at V and 3 bases at J, with 10 bases in the middle.

The chain employs TRBV7-8 and TRBJ2-3; D possibly corresponds to TRBD2 (5 bases). This CDR3 is 16 amino acids long. Per the germline V gene, CDR1 is SGHVS and CDR2 is FQNEAQ. Trimming removed 1 base from V and 1 base from J, with 12 bases in between. CDR3 sequence (DNA): TGTGCCAGCAGCTTAGAAGCGGCTATCCGCACAGATACGCAGTATTTT. Translated, it gives CASSLEAAIRTDTQYF. Full variable domain (missing parts from reference TRBV7-8 and TRBJ2-3): GAGVSQSPRYKVAKRGQDVALRCDPISGHVSLFWYQQALGQGPEFLTYFQNEAQLDKSGLPSDRFFAERPEGSVSTLKIQRTQQEDSAVYLCASSLEAAIRTDTQYFGPGTRLTVL.

This chain joins TRBV28 and TRBJ2-7, with TRBD2 matching over 11 bases. With 3 bases clipped from V and 1 base from J, the junction kept 5 bases outside the gene matches. Germline V gene sequence: CDR1 MDHEN, CDR2 SYDVKM. The CDR3 consists of 16 residues. CDR3 coding DNA: TGTGCCAGCAGTTTCTCCGGGACTAGCGGTTCCTACGAGCAGTACTTC. It specifies CASSFSGTSGSYEQYF. The complete variable domain, with remaining parts taken from reference TRBV28 and TRBJ2-7, reads DVKVTQSSRYLVKRTGEKVFLECVQDMDHENMFWYRQDPGLGLRLIYFSYDVKMKEKGDIPEGYSVSREKKERFSLILESASTNQTSMYLCASSFSGTSGSYEQYFGPGTRLTVT.

This rearrangement joins TRBV11-2 to TRBJ2-3, with D maybe TRBD2 (5 bases). Trimming removed 1 base at V and 0 bases at J, with 11 bases between. CDR1 and CDR2 from the germline V gene are SGHAT and FQNNGV. The CDR3 contains 16 residues. The CDR3 here is CASSLGLASSTDTQYF. CDR3 in DNA: TGTGCCAGCAGCTTAGGGTTAGCGTCTAGCACAGATACGCAGTATTTT.

The chain is built from TRBV27 and TRBJ2-1; TRBD2 matches 11 bases. Germline V gene lookup returns CDR1 MNHEY and CDR2 SMNVEV (reference sequence). The CDR3 is 15 residues long. J gave up 8 bases and V 1 base, and 4 bases lay outside the gene matches. CDR3 in DNA: TGTGCCAGCAGTTTATGGCTAGCGGGAGGAGATGAGCAGTTCTTC. Translated, it gives CASSLWLAGGDEQFF.

The chain combines TRBV29-1 with TRBJ2-3; D call uncertain. The germline V and J ends were trimmed by 6 bases and 8 bases, with 12 bases remaining between them. The CDR3 loop spans 11 amino acids. Per the germline V gene, CDR1 is SQVTM and CDR2 is ANQGSEA. CDR3 loop: CSVIWAATQYF. CDR3 coding DNA: TGCAGCGTGATTTGGGCTGCTACGCAGTATTTT.

The chain uses TRBV2 and TRBJ1-1; tentative D call: TRBD1 (5 bases). Trimming took 2 bases from V and 11 from J, leaving 15 bases between them. The CDR3 is made up of 13 amino acids. CDR1 is SNHLY, CDR2 FYNNEI, per germline. CDR3 loop: CASSERQGGLAFF. The DNA for the CDR3 is TGTGCCAGCAGTGAACGCCAGGGTGGGTTGGCTTTCTTT.